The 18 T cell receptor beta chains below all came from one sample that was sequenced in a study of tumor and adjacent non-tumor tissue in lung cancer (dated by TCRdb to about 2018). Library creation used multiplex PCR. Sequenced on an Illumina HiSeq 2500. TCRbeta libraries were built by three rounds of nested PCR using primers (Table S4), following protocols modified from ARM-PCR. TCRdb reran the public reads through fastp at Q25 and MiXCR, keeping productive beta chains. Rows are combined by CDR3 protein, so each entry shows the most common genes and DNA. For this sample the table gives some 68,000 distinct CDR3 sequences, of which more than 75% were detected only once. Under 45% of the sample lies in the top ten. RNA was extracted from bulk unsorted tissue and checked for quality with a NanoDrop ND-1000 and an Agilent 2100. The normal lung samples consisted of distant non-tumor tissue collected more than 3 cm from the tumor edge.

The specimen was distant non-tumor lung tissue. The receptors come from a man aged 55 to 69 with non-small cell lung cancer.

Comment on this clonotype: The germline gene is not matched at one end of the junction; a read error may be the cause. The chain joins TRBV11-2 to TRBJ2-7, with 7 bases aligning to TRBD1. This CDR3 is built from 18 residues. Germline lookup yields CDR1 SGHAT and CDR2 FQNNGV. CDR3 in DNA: TGTGCCAGCAGCTTAAATAGAGGACGGAGACAGGGCCCATACGAGCGGTACTTC. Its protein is CASSLNRGRRQGPYERYF.

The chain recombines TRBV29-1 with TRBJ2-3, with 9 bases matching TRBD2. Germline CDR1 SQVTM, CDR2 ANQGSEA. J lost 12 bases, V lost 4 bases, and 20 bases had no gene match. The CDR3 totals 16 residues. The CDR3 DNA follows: TGCAGCGTTGGAGCGGGAGGCATTGGAGGCACAGCTACTCAGTATTTT. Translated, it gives CSVGAGGIGGTATQYF.

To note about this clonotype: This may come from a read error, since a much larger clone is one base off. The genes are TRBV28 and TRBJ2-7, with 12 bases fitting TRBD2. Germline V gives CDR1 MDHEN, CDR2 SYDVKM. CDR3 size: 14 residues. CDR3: CTSNSLAGGGEQYF. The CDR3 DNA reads TGTACCAGCAATTCCCTAGCGGGAGGGGGCGAGCAGTACTTC. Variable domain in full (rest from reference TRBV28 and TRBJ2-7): DVKVTQSSRYLVKRTGEKVFLECVQDMDHENMFWYRQDPGLGLRLIYFSYDVKMKEKGDIPEGYSVSREKKERFSLILESASTNQTSMYLCTSNSLAGGGEQYFGPGTRLTVT.

CDR3 nucleotide sequence: TGTGCCGGCCTGGGGGCGAACTATGGCTACACCTTC. This encodes CAGLGANYGYTF. The chain joins TRBV6-5 to TRBJ1-2; D may be TRBD1 (6 bases). The CDR3 runs to 12 residues. Germline V gives CDR1 MNHEY, CDR2 SVGAGI. V lost 11 bases to trimming and J lost 2 bases, with 12 bases between them.

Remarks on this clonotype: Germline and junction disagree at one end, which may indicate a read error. CDR3 protein: CVSSSARQNTDTQYF. The CDR3 coding sequence is TGTGTCAGCAGCTCAGCGAGACAGAACACAGATACGCAATATTTT. This chain connects TRBV13 to TRBJ2-3; D might be TRBD1 (5 bases). Germline loops: CDR1 PRHDT, CDR2 FYEKMQ (reference sequence). The CDR3 loop spans 15 amino acids.

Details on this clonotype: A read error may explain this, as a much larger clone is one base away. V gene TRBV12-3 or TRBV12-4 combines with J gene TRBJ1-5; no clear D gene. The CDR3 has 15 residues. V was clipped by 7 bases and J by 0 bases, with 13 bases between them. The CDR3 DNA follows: TGTGCCAGCATCCCAGGAGGCTATAGCAATCAGCCCCAGCATTTT. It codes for CASIPGGYSNQPQHF.

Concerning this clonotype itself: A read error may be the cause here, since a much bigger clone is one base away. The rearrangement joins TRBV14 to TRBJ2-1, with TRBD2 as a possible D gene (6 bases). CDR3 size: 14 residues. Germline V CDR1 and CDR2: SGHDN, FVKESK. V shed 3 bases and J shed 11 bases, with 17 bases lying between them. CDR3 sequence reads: CASSQASVGMQQFF. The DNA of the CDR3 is TGTGCCAGCAGCCAGGCTAGCGTGGGAATGCAGCAGTTCTTC.

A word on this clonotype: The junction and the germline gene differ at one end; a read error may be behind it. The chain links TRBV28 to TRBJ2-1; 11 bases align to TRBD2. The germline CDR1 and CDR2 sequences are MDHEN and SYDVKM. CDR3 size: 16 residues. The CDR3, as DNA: TGTGCCAACGGTACGGCTAGCGGGAGGAATCTCAATGAGCAGTTATTC. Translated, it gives CANGTASGRNLNEQLF. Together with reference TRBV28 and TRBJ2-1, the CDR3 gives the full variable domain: DVKVTQSSRYLVKRTGEKVFLECVQDMDHENMFWYRQDPGLGLRLIYFSYDVKMKEKGDIPEGYSVSREKKERFSLILESASTNQTSMYLCANGTASGRNLNEQLFGPGTRLTVL.

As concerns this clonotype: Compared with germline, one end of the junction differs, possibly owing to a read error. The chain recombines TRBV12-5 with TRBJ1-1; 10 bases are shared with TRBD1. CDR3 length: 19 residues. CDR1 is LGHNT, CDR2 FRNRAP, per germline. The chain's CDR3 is CASSLEKSGQGTPGTEAFF. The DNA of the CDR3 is TGTGCTAGTAGTTTGGAGAAGTCGGGACAGGGGACCCCGGGCACTGAAGCTTTCTTT.

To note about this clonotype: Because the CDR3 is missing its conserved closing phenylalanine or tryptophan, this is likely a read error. Here the CDR3 DNA reads TGTGCCAGCACATCCTCATCAGGGGGAGGGATGGACTATGGCTACACCTTA. It encodes CASTSSSGGGMDYGYTL. V and J are TRBV4-1 and TRBJ1-2; TRBD1 aligns across 7 bases. Germline values: CDR1 MGHRA, CDR2 YSYEKL. This CDR3 region has 17 residues.

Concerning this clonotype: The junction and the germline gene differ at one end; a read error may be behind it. The CDR3 reads CAGSYNIRGSFPPEQFF. For the CDR3, the DNA is TGTGCCGGCAGTTACAATATACGCGGGAGTTTCCCACCTGAACAGTTCTTC. The chain employs TRBV6-2 or TRBV6-3 and TRBJ2-1; 7 bases are a match to TRBD2. CDR3 length: 17 amino acids. CDR1 and CDR2 from the germline V gene are MNHEY and SVGEGT.

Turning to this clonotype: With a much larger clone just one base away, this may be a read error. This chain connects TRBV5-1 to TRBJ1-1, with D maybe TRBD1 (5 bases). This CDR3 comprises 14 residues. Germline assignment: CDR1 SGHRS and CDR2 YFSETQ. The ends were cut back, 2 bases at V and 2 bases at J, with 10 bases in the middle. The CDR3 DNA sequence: TGCGCCAGCAGCTTCCGGGACCATAACACTGAAGCTTTCTTT. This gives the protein CASSFRDHNTEAFF.

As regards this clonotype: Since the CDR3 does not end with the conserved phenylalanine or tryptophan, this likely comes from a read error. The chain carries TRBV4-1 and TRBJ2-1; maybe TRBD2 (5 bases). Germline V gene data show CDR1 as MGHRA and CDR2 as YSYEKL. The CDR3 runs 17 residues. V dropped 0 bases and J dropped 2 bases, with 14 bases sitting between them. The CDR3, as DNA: TGCGCCAGCAGCCAAGATATGATTGGGAGAGCCTACAATGAGCAGTTCTAC. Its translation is CASSQDMIGRAYNEQFY.

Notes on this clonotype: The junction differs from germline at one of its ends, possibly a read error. The CDR3, as DNA: TGTGACAGCAGCGGGGGGATTAGCCGGTCTGAACAGTACTTC. It yields the protein CDSSGGISRSEQYF. The chain combines TRBV7-9 with TRBJ2-7; 9 nucleotides align to TRBD2. The CDR3 is made up of 14 amino acids. Looked up from germline, CDR1 is SEHNR and CDR2 is FQNEAQ (reference sequence).

The CDR3 spells CASSGYTYRYEQFF. As DNA, the CDR3 is TGTGCCAGCAGTGGCTACACTTACAGGTATGAGCAGTTCTTC. The J gene is TRBJ2-1, the V gene TRBV6-1; tentative D call: TRBD1 (5 bases). Trimming cost V 4 bases and J 8 bases, with 15 bases left between them. This CDR3 comprises 14 residues. Germline V CDR1 and CDR2: MNHNS, SASEGT.

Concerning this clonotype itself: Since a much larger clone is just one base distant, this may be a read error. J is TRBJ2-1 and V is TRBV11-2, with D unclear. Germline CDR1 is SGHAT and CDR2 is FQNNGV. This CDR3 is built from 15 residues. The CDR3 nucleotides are TGTGCCAGCAGCCCTTACTCCAGCTCCTACAATGGGCAGTTCTTC. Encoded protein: CASSPYSSSYNGQFF.

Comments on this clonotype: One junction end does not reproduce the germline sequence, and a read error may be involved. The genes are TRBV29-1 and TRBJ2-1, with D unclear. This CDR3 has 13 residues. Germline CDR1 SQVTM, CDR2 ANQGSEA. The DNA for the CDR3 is TGCGGCGTTCAGGATAACATCCACAATGAGCAATTCTTC. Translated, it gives CGVQDNIHNEQFF.

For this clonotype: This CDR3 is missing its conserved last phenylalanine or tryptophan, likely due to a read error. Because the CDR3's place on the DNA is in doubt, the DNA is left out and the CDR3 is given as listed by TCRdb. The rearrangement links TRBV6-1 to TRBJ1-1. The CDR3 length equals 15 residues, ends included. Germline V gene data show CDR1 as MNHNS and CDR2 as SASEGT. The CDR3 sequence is CASSPSPLSNTESFV.